Presented here are 27 T cell receptor beta chains from one specimen sequenced in a study of blood T cell repertoires in COVID-19. The method was immunoSEQ multiplex PCR; TCRdb's version includes in-frame clones alone and lacks a portion of them. The sample has 140,000 to 150,000 clones, around 85% seen once. Sequenced: peripheral blood. These receptors were obtained from a woman between 35 and 50 years old with active or convalescent COVID-19.

This clone came up a few times. The rearrangement joins TRBV29-1 to TRBJ1-5; unclear D gene. CDR1 and CDR2 from the germline V gene are SQVTM and ANQGSEA. V lost 4 bases and J lost 4, with 8 bases in between. The CDR3 totals 12 residues. CDR3 bases: TGCAGCGTTGGGAGTTTTAATCAGCCCCAGCATTTT. Its translation is CSVGSFNQPQHF. Based on the CDR3 plus reference TRBV29-1 and TRBJ1-5, the full variable domain is SAVISQKPSRDICQRGTSLTIQCQVDSQVTMMFWYRQQPGQSLTLIATANQGSEATYESGFVIDKFPISRPNLTFSTLTVSNMSPEDSSIYLCSVGSFNQPQHFGDGTRLSIL.

The J gene is TRBJ2-2, the V gene TRBV9; D may be TRBD1 (5 bases). This CDR3 has 15 residues. Germline V CDR1 and CDR2: SGDLS, YYNGEE. Trimming took 2 bases from V and 4 from J, leaving 12 bases between them. CDR3 nucleotide sequence: TGTGCCAGCAGCGTGAGGCAGGGTGGCACCGGGGAGCTGTTTTTT. This encodes CASSVRQGGTGELFF.

The CDR3 coding sequence is TGTGCCAGCAGCCCATGGGACAGAAACACCGGGGAGCTGTTTTTT. Its translation is CASSPWDRNTGELFF. The rearrangement joins TRBV9 to TRBJ2-2; TRBD1 aligns across 7 bases. Germline CDR1 SGDLS, CDR2 YYNGEE. CDR3 size: 15 residues. The V segment lost 4 bases and the J segment 2 bases; nucleotides outside the gene matches: 5.

This clone has just a few counts. This rearrangement joins TRBV9 to TRBJ1-2; 8 bases match TRBD1. The germline V gene has CDR1 SGDLS and CDR2 YYNGEE. There are 16 residues in the CDR3. With V trimmed by 0 bases and J by 5 bases, 9 bases remained unmatched. CDR3 coding DNA: TGTGCCAGCAGCGTAGCAGGACAGGGATCAGGATATGGCTACACCTTC. Translating gives CASSVAGQGSGYGYTF.

The chain employs TRBV5-6 and TRBJ1-2; TRBD1 matches 9 bases. V shed 4 bases and J 8 bases; nucleotides not matched to a gene: 6. Germline V gene data show CDR1 as SGHDT and CDR2 as YYEEEE. The CDR3 runs to 13 residues. The CDR3 protein is CASSGGTGKGYTF. The CDR3 DNA sequence: TGTGCCAGCAGCGGGGGGACAGGGAAGGGCTACACCTTC.

The V and J genes are TRBV4-2 and TRBJ1-2, with D hard to call. Germline-derived CDR1 and CDR2 are LGHNA and YNFKEQ. This CDR3 is built from 19 residues. Trimming removed 1 base from V and 0 bases from J, with 21 bases in between. CDR3 coding DNA: TGTGCCAGCAGCCAAGTAAATACGGGGTCCGACCTTTCTAACTATGGCTACACCTTC. Translation: CASSQVNTGSDLSNYGYTF.

The CDR3 DNA reads TGTGCCAGCAGCTTGGACGGTTATGGCTACACCTTC. Translated, it gives CASSLDGYGYTF. The V and J genes are TRBV5-4 and TRBJ1-2, with D unresolved. The CDR3 consists of 12 residues. Germline CDR1 reads SGHNT; CDR2 reads YYREEE (reference sequence). V shed 0 bases and J shed 5 bases, with 5 bases lying between them.

CDR3 region: CASSEDRNYGYTF. In DNA, the CDR3 is TGTGCCAGCAGTGAAGACAGGAACTATGGCTACACCTTC. V is TRBV2 and J is TRBJ1-2; D might be TRBD1 (5 bases). Per germline, CDR1 SNHLY and CDR2 FYNNEI. V was cut by 1 base and J by 2 bases, with 5 bases left in between. The CDR3 is made up of 13 amino acids.

This clone was counted between two and nine times. The rearrangement uses TRBV6-6 and TRBJ1-6; tentatively, D is TRBD1 (6 bases). CDR1 MNHNY and CDR2 SVGAGI come from the germline V gene (reference sequence). This CDR3 contains 15 residues. V was trimmed by 6 bases and J by 8 bases, leaving 17 bases between them. The CDR3 protein is CASRDGTSIDSPLHF. The CDR3 DNA follows: TGTGCCAGCAGGGACGGGACATCCATTGATTCACCCCTCCACTTT.

V and J are TRBV11-2 and TRBJ2-3; 12 nucleotides agree with TRBD2. The V gene's germline CDR1 is SGHAT and CDR2 FQNNGV. V shed 3 bases and J 6 bases; nucleotides not matched to a gene: 7. The CDR3 spans 16 residues. CDR3 sequence (DNA): TGTGCCAGCAGCTTCCTAGCGGGGGGGGCCGTGGATACGCAGTATTTT. Amino acid sequence: CASSFLAGGAVDTQYF. Full variable domain (outside the CDR3, taken from reference TRBV11-2 and TRBJ2-3): EAGVAQSPRYKIIEKRQSVAFWCNPISGHATLYWYQQILGQGPKLLIQFQNNGVVDDSQLPKDRFSAERLKGVDSTLKIQPAKLEDSAVYLCASSFLAGGAVDTQYFGPGTRLTVL.

The chain carries TRBV6-5 and TRBJ2-5; TRBD1 matches 8 bases. The CDR3 covers 13 residues. Per the germline V gene, CDR1 is MNHEY and CDR2 is SVGAGI. The V gene end was trimmed by 4 bases and the J gene end by 5 bases; junction bases not matched to a gene: 3. This chain's CDR3 is CASSLDRVETQYF. The CDR3 coding sequence is TGTGCCAGCAGTTTGGACAGGGTGGAGACCCAGTACTTC.

This sequence joins TRBV4-2 and TRBJ2-5; 7 nucleotides align to TRBD2. Trimming cost V 2 bases and J 4 bases; bases outside gene matches: 7. The CDR3 contains 15 residues. Germline CDR1 and CDR2: LGHNA and YNFKEQ. The CDR3 nucleotides are TGTGCCAGCAGCCAAAAAGCTAGCGGCCGAGAGACCCAGTACTTC. Translation gives CASSQKASGRETQYF.

V usage is TRBV6-5 and J usage is TRBJ1-2; TRBD1 aligns across 12 bases. Germline-derived CDR1 and CDR2 are MNHEY and SVGAGI. The V segment lost 4 bases and the J segment 5 bases; nucleotides outside the gene matches: 5. The CDR3 extends over 15 amino acids. CDR3 sequence: CASSSGQGASYGYTF. In DNA, the CDR3 is TGTGCCAGCAGTTCGGGACAGGGGGCGAGTTATGGCTACACCTTC.

This clone was counted once. The chain is built from TRBV7-9 and TRBJ2-1, with D maybe TRBD1 (5 bases). Trimming removed 5 bases from V and 15 bases from J, with 20 bases in between. The CDR3 is made up of 13 amino acids. Germline CDR1 SEHNR, CDR2 FQNEAQ (reference sequence). CDR3 sequence (DNA): TGTGCCAGCAGCCCTTCAGATAGGGGTATTAGGTTCTTC. This codes for CASSPSDRGIRFF.

Worth noting for this clone: The same CDR3 arises from other DNA sequences in this sample as well. The chain couples TRBV28 to TRBJ1-2; possibly TRBD1 for D (5 bases). V shed 2 bases and J shed 0 bases, with 7 bases lying between them. Per germline, CDR1 MDHEN and CDR2 SYDVKM. There are 14 residues in the CDR3. The CDR3 region has the DNA TGTGCCAGCAGTTTAACAGGAGCTAACTATGGCTACACCTTC. Amino acid sequence: CASSLTGANYGYTF.

J is TRBJ2-5 and V is TRBV24-1; perhaps TRBD1 as D (5 bases). In germline, CDR1 is KGHDR, CDR2 SFDVKD. Trimming pared 3 bases from V and 9 bases from J, leaving 19 bases between. CDR3 length equals 15 residues. The CDR3 region has the DNA TGTGCCACCAGTGATCCGGGCCAGGGCAATGTGGCCCAGTACTTC. This codes for CATSDPGQGNVAQYF.

The gene calls are TRBV18 and TRBJ2-5; D unclear. Deletions cut 0 bases from V and 5 bases from J, with 7 bases between. The CDR3 is 13 residues long. CDR1 and CDR2 (germline): KGHSH, LQKENI. The CDR3 sequence is CASSPPSSETQYF. CDR3 DNA sequence: TGTGCCAGCTCACCACCGTCTTCTGAGACCCAGTACTTC.

This clone was found once. The chain joins TRBV5-1 to TRBJ2-7, with 10 bases lining up with TRBD1. CDR3 length: 14 amino acids. V was clipped by 5 bases and J by 2 bases; unmatched bases: 4. Germline assignment: CDR1 SGHRS and CDR2 YFSETQ. The CDR3 reads CASRAGTGAYEQYF. In nucleotides, the CDR3 is TGCGCCAGCAGGGCCGGGACAGGGGCCTACGAGCAGTACTTC. Full variable domain (remainder filled in from reference TRBV5-1 and TRBJ2-7): KAGVTQTPRYLIKTRGQQVTLSCSPISGHRSVSWYQQTPGQGLQFLFEYFSETQRNKGNFPGRFSGRQFSNSRSEMNVSTLELGDSALYLCASRAGTGAYEQYFGPGTRLTVT.

The chain links TRBV5-4 to TRBJ2-7; 9 bases align to TRBD2. V shed 1 base, J shed 3 bases, and the junction held 5 bases outside the gene matches. The CDR3 is 15 amino acids. Per germline, CDR1 SGHNT and CDR2 YYREEE (reference sequence). The CDR3 loop is CASSLRAGGYYEQYF. CDR3 DNA sequence: TGTGCCAGCAGCTTGCGAGCGGGAGGCTACTACGAGCAGTACTTC.

The CDR3 sequence is CASSPDRAETQYF. For the CDR3, the DNA is TGTGCCAGCAGCCCGGACAGGGCAGAGACCCAGTACTTC. The chain employs TRBV7-2 and TRBJ2-5; 8 bases line up with TRBD1. This CDR3 has 13 amino acids. The V gene's germline CDR1 is SGHTA and CDR2 FQGNSA. After removal of 5 bases from V and 4 bases from J, the junction contained 3 bases not matched to a gene.

V is TRBV29-1 and J is TRBJ2-1; 14 nucleotides align to TRBD2. V lost 4 bases and J lost 3; bases outside the gene matches: 5. Germline values: CDR1 SQVTM, CDR2 ANQGSEA. CDR3 length equals 16 residues. The CDR3 sequence is CSVARGTSGSYNEQFF. CDR3 nucleotide sequence: TGCAGCGTTGCAAGGGGGACTAGCGGGAGCTACAATGAGCAGTTCTTC.

The genes are TRBV28 and TRBJ2-7; 7 nucleotides align to TRBD1. This CDR3 contains 16 residues. Germline assignment: CDR1 MDHEN and CDR2 SYDVKM. With 5 bases clipped from V and 2 bases from J, the junction kept 12 bases outside the gene matches. This CDR3 reads CASSTRARGRPYEQYF. DNA for the CDR3: TGTGCCAGCAGTACTAGGGCGAGGGGGCGGCCCTACGAGCAGTACTTC.

In this sample, this clone turned up once. The V and J genes are TRBV7-9 and TRBJ1-4; TRBD1 matches 7 bases. Germline CDR1 SEHNR, CDR2 FQNEAQ (reference sequence). The trim removed 2 bases at V and 3 bases at J, leaving 6 bases unmatched. This CDR3 contains 16 residues. In DNA form, the CDR3 reads TGTGCCAGCAGCTTACGAAGAGACAGGGCTAATGAAAAACTGTTTTTT. Translated, it gives CASSLRRDRANEKLFF.

This chain uses TRBV25-1 with TRBJ1-5; D possibly corresponds to TRBD1 (5 bases). The CDR3 totals 16 residues. The germline V gene encodes CDR1 MGHDK and CDR2 SYGVNS. V was cut by 2 bases and J by 5 bases, with 16 bases left in between. CDR3 sequence: CASSEVGGIGDQPQHF. The CDR3 DNA reads TGTGCCAGCAGTGAAGTGGGGGGGATAGGAGATCAGCCCCAGCATTTT.

This chain uses TRBV5-6 with TRBJ2-1; 8 bases match TRBD2. The germline CDR1 and CDR2 sequences are SGHDT and YYEEEE. Trimming at V came to 1 base and at J to 5 bases, leaving 8 bases not matched to a gene. This CDR3 spans 16 amino acids. The CDR3 here is CASSLLSSGHNNEQFF. For the CDR3, the DNA is TGTGCCAGCAGCTTGCTTTCTAGCGGGCATAACAATGAGCAGTTCTTC.

This sequence joins TRBV11-2 and TRBJ1-1; TRBD1 matches 7 bases. Germline-derived CDR1 and CDR2 are SGHAT and FQNNGV. The CDR3 has 14 residues. V gave up 1 base and J gave up 4 bases; unmatched junction bases: 3. The DNA of the CDR3 is TGTGCCAGCAGCTTAGGCCCAGGGGGCACTGAAGCTTTCTTT. As protein: CASSLGPGGTEAFF.

This sequence joins TRBV28 and TRBJ1-4; 7 bases fit TRBD1. Germline lookup yields CDR1 MDHEN and CDR2 SYDVKM. This CDR3 is built from 15 residues. J gave up 8 bases and V 6 bases, and 12 bases lay outside the gene matches. CDR3 residues: CASRETGFGGEKLFF. CDR3 coding DNA: TGTGCCAGCAGGGAGACAGGGTTCGGAGGAGAAAAACTGTTTTTT.